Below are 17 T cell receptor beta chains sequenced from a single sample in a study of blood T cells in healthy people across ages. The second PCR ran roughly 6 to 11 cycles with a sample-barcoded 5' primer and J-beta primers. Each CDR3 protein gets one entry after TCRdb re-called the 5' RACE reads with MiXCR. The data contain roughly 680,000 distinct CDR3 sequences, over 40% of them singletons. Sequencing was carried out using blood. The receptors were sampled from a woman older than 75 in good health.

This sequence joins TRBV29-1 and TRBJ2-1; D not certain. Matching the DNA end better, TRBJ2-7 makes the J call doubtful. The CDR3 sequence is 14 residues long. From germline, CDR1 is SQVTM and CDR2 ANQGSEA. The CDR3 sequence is CSVVAIGSYNEQYF. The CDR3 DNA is TGCAGCGTTGTCGCCATTGGGTCCTACAATGAGCAGTACTTC.

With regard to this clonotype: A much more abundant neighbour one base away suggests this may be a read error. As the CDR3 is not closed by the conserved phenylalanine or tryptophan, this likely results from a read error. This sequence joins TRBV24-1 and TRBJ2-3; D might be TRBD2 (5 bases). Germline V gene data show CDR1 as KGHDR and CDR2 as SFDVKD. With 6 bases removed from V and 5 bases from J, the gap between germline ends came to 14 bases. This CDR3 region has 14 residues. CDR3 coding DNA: TGTGCCACCAGTTACGGACTGGCCGTAGATACGCAGTATCTT. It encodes CATSYGLAVDTQYL.

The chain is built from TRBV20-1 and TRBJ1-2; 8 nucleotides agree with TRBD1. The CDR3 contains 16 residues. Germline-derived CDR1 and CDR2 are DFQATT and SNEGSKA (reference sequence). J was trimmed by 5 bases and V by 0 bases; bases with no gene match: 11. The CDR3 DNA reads TGCAGTGCTAGAGATCCCGGACAGGGTCCGGGGTATGGCTACACCTTC. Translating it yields CSARDPGQGPGYGYTF.

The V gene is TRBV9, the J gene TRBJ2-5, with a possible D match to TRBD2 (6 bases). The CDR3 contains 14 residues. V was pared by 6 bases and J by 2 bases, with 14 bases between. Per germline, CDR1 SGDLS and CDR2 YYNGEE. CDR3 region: CASNRRRAQETQYF. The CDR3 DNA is TGTGCCAGCAACCGTCGGAGGGCACAAGAGACCCAGTACTTC.

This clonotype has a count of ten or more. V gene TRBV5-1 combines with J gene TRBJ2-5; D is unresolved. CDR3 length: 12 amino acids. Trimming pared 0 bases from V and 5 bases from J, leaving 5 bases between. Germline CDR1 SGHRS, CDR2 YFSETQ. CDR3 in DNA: TGCGCCAGCAGCTTGGAGAAGGAGACCCAGTACTTC. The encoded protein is CASSLEKETQYF.

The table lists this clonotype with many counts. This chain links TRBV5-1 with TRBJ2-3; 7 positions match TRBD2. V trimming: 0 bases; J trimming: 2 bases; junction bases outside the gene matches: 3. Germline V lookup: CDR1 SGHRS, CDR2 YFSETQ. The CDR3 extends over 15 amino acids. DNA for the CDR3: TGCGCCAGCAGCTTGGCCCTAGCGGTCACAGATACGCAGTATTTT. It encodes CASSLALAVTDTQYF.

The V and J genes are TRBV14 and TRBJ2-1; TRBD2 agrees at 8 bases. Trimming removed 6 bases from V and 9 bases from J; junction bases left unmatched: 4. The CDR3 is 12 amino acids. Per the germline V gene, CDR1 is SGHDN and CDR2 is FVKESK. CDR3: CASRGGGSEQFF. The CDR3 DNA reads TGTGCCAGCAGGGGCGGGGGGAGTGAGCAGTTCTTC.

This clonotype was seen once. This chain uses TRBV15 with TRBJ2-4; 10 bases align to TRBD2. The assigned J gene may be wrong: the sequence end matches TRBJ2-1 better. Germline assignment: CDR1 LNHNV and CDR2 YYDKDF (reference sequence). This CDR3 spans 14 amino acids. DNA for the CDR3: TGTGCCACCAGCAGAGATGGACTAGCGGACATTCAGTTCTTC. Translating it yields CATSRDGLADIQFF.

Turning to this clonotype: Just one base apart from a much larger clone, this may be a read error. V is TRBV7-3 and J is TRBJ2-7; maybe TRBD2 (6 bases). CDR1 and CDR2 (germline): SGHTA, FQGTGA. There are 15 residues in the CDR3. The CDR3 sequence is CTSSLAPGGIYEQYF. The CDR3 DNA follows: TGTACCAGCAGCTTAGCCCCAGGCGGGATTTACGAGCAGTACTTC.

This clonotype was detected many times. CDR3 DNA sequence: TGCGCCAGCAGCCACACAGGCCCCCTCAAGCAGTACTTC. Amino acid sequence: CASSHTGPLKQYF. The chain has TRBV4-1 and TRBJ2-7, with D perhaps matching TRBD1 (5 bases). Trimming cost V 3 bases and J 8 bases, with 14 bases left between them. This CDR3 has 13 amino acids. The germline gives CDR1 MGHRA, CDR2 YSYEKL.

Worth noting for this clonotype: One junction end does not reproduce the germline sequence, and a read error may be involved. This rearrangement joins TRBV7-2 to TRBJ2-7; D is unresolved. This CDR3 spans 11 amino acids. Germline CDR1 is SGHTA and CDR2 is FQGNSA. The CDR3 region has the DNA TGTGCCGGCAGCTTAGCATACGAGCAGTACTTC. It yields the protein CAGSLAYEQYF.

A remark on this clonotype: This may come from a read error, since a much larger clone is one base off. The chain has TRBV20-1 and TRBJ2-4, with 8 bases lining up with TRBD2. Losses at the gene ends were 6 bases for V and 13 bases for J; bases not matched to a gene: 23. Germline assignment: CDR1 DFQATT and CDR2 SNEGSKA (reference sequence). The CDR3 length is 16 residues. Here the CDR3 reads CSASLAGGIGNNEQYF. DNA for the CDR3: TGCAGTGCGTCCCTGGCGGGAGGAATAGGTAACAATGAGCAGTACTTC.

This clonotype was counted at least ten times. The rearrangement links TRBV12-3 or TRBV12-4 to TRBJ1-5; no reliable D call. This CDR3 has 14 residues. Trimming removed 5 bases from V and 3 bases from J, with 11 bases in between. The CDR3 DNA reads TGTGCCAGCAGTCATACATACACCAATCAGCCCCAGCATTTT. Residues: CASSHTYTNQPQHF.

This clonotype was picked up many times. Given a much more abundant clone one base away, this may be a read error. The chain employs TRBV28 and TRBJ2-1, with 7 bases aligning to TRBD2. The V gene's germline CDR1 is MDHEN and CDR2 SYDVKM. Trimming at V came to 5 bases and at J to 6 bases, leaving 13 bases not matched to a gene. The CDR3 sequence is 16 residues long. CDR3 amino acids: CASSQFVRAGLNEQFF. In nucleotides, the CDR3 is TGTGCCAGCAGTCAGTTTGTACGAGCGGGGCTCAATGAGCAGTTCTTC.

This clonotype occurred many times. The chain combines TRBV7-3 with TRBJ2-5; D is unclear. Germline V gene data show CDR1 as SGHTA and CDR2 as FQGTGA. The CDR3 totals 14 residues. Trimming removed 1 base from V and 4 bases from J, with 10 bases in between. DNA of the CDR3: TGTGCCAGCAGCTTAATGAGTACATCAGAGACCCAGTACTTC. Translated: CASSLMSTSETQYF.

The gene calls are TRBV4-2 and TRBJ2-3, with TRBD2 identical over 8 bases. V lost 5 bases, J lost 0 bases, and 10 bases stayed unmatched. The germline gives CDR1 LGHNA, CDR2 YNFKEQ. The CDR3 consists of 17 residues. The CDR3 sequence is CASSSRGSGTSTDTQYF. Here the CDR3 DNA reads TGTGCCAGCAGCTCCCGGGGTAGCGGGACCAGCACAGATACGCAGTATTTT.

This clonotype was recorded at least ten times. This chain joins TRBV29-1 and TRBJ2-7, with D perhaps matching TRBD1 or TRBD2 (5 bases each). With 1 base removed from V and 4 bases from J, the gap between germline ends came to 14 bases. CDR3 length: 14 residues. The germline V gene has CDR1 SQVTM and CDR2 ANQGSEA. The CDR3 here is CSVEASPGGYEQYF. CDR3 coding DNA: TGCAGCGTTGAAGCGTCGCCTGGGGGATACGAGCAGTACTTC.